The 20 T cell receptor beta chains below come from one sample, sequenced in a study of CD8 T cells in ankylosing spondylitis. Findings and limits, study-wide: A TCR beta motif of 8 or 9 highly homologous variants appeared characteristic of ankylosing spondylitis blood.

TCRdb reprocessed the 5' RACE reads via MiXCR and lists one record per CDR3 protein. The table includes about 540,000 distinct CDR3 sequences, approximately 12% detected once. Their cognate antigens are unknown. The source material was blood, either unsorted or a sorted T cell fraction (not recorded which). The receptors originated from a male donor with ankylosing spondylitis.

In its sample, this clonotype was seen many times. The chain employs TRBV3-1 and TRBJ1-1; D not certain. V gave up 1 base and J gave up 9 bases, with 9 bases separating them. The CDR3 is 12 residues long. The germline gives CDR1 LGHDT, CDR2 YNNKEL (reference sequence). CDR3 sequence (DNA): TGTGCCAGCAGCCAAGGCGCAGCTAAAGCTTTCTTT. Encoded protein: CASSQGAAKAFF.

The chain combines TRBV7-9 with TRBJ1-5, with D unresolved. This CDR3 has 17 amino acids. Germline lookup yields CDR1 SEHNR and CDR2 FQNEAQ (reference sequence). Trimming left V 5 bases short and J 1 base short, with 18 bases between. The CDR3 sequence is CASSPGGRERSNQPQHF. The DNA for the CDR3 is TGTGCCAGCAGCCCCGGAGGTAGGGAACGGAGCAATCAGCCCCAGCATTTT.

In its sample, this clonotype was seen many times. The chain employs TRBV24-1 and TRBJ2-5, with D unresolved. The V gene's germline CDR1 is KGHDR and CDR2 SFDVKD. The V gene lost 2 bases and the J gene lost 2 bases, with 20 bases spanning the gap. The CDR3 loop spans 18 amino acids. The CDR3 loop is CATSDSMTDRTAQETQYF. CDR3 in DNA: TGTGCCACCAGTGATTCCATGACGGACCGAACAGCGCAAGAGACCCAGTACTTC.

This clonotype was observed many times. The chain employs TRBV7-8 and TRBJ2-1; 8 bases agree with TRBD2. Germline lookup yields CDR1 SGHVS and CDR2 FQNEAQ. The CDR3 consists of 16 residues. V was pared by 2 bases and J by 8 bases, with 11 bases of the junction left unmatched. CDR3 protein: CASSLREREKGYEQFF. The CDR3 nucleotides read TGTGCCAGCAGCTTACGGGAGCGGGAGAAGGGCTATGAGCAGTTCTTC.

This clonotype was picked up a small number of times. This chain joins TRBV5-1 and TRBJ1-1; D may be TRBD1 (5 bases). V was cut by 5 bases and J by 8 bases, with 19 bases left in between. The CDR3 consists of 14 residues. The germline V gene has CDR1 SGHRS and CDR2 YFSETQ. The CDR3 here is CASSTGTPFGEAFF. CDR3 nucleotide sequence: TGCGCCAGCAGTACCGGGACGCCTTTTGGGGAAGCTTTCTTT.

This clonotype has a handful of counts. This sequence joins TRBV11-2 and TRBJ2-4, with D possibly matching TRBD1 (7 bases). Germline loops: CDR1 SGHAT, CDR2 FQNNGV. V dropped 1 base and J dropped 0 bases, with 13 bases sitting between them. There are 17 residues in the CDR3. CDR3 nucleotide sequence: TGTGCCAGCAGCTTAGGGAGGGACAGTGTAGCCAAAAACATTCAGTACTTC. Translated: CASSLGRDSVAKNIQYF.

In this sample, this clonotype turned up a few times. The CDR3 here is CASSATQIEAFF. The CDR3 nucleotides read TGTGCCAGCAGCGCGACACAGATTGAAGCTTTCTTT. The rearrangement joins TRBV21-1 to TRBJ1-1. TRBV21-1 is tagged as a pseudogene. This CDR3 is built from 12 residues.

This clonotype was found a few times. The chain has TRBV20-1 and TRBJ2-3; D is unresolved. The CDR3 extends over 13 amino acids. Germline assignment: CDR1 DFQATT and CDR2 SNEGSKA (reference sequence). The V and J ends lost 8 bases and 0 bases respectively, with 12 bases between them. The CDR3 sequence is CSPDRPSTDTQYF. CDR3 nucleotide sequence: TGCAGTCCCGACCGGCCTAGCACAGATACGCAGTATTTT.

The chain is built from TRBV12-3 or TRBV12-4 and TRBJ2-1; TRBD2 aligns across 7 bases. The CDR3 length is 14 residues. The J segment lost 3 bases and the V segment lost 2 bases, leaving 1 base of the junction unmatched. The CDR3 loop is CASSLRDYYNEQFF. For the CDR3, the DNA is TGTGCCAGCAGTTTAAGGGACTACTACAATGAGCAGTTCTTC.

This sequence joins TRBV6-1 and TRBJ2-6; the D call may be TRBD1 or TRBD2 (5 bases each). V was clipped by 10 bases and J by 0 bases, with 13 bases between them. The germline V gene has CDR1 MNHNS and CDR2 SASEGT. The CDR3 consists of 15 residues. CDR3 nucleotide sequence: TGTGCCACCGGGACCGGTCCCTCTGGGGCCAACGTCCTGACTTTC. It translates to CATGTGPSGANVLTF.

J is TRBJ2-5 and V is TRBV7-8, with unresolved D. This CDR3 region has 11 residues. Germline-derived CDR1 and CDR2 are SGHVS and FQNEAQ. V lost 5 bases and J lost 4, with 5 bases in between. The DNA for the CDR3 is TGTGCCAGCAGCGCTATAGAGACCCAGTACTTC. Translating gives CASSAIETQYF.

This chain joins TRBV3-1 and TRBJ1-4; D is ambiguous. The CDR3 totals 16 residues. Germline V lookup: CDR1 LGHDT, CDR2 YNNKEL (reference sequence). Trimming stripped 2 bases from V and 5 bases from J, with 15 bases between. CDR3 sequence: CASSQIPGRLNEKLFF. DNA of the CDR3: TGTGCCAGCAGCCAAATCCCCGGCCGCCTGAATGAAAAACTGTTTTTT. The whole variable domain, filled in from reference TRBV3-1 and TRBJ1-4, reads DTAVSQTPKYLVTQMGNDKSIKCEQNLGHDTMYWYKQDSKKFLKIMFSYNNKELIINETVPNRFSPKSPDKAHLNLHINSLELGDSAVYFCASSQIPGRLNEKLFFGSGTQLSVL.

The CDR3 sequence: CASSMEVGYSHTQYF. CDR3 DNA sequence: TGTGCCAGTAGTATGGAGGTTGGCTACAGTCATACGCAGTATTTT. The chain links TRBV19 to TRBJ2-3; TRBD2 might be the D (5 bases). From germline, CDR1 is LNHDA and CDR2 SQIVND (reference sequence). Trimming shortened V by 3 bases and J by 7 bases, and 17 bases separated the two germline ends. This CDR3 is 15 amino acids long.

This clonotype was seen at least ten times. The rearrangement links TRBV12-3 or TRBV12-4 to TRBJ2-1; D is undetermined. The CDR3 spans 13 residues. V gave up 10 bases and J gave up 1 base, with 11 bases separating them. The CDR3 loop reads CAIDGESYNEQFF. The DNA of the CDR3 is TGTGCCATTGATGGAGAGTCCTACAATGAGCAGTTCTTC.

This clonotype appeared many times. The chain is built from TRBV7-9 and TRBJ2-2; D may be TRBD2 (5 bases). Germline assignment: CDR1 SEHNR and CDR2 FQNEAQ (reference sequence). The CDR3 is 12 amino acids. This CDR3 reads CAAEEGPGELFF. CDR3 nucleotides: TGTGCGGCCGAAGAGGGTCCCGGGGAGCTGTTTTTT.

This rearrangement joins TRBV24-1 to TRBJ2-5, with 13 bases fitting TRBD2. This CDR3 comprises 13 residues. V was pared by 8 bases and J by 13 bases, with 9 bases of the junction left unmatched. The germline V gene encodes CDR1 KGHDR and CDR2 SFDVKD. CDR3 in amino acids: CATTERTSGRRYF. DNA of the CDR3: TGTGCCACCACCGAGCGGACTAGCGGGAGACGGTACTTC.

This CDR3 reads CASSWASPTNEQFF. The CDR3, as DNA: TGCGCCAGCAGCTGGGCTAGCCCTACCAATGAGCAGTTCTTC. This chain connects TRBV5-1 to TRBJ2-1; perhaps TRBD2 as D (5 bases). Trimming cost V 3 bases and J 6 bases, with 13 bases left between them. Germline V gene data show CDR1 as SGHRS and CDR2 as YFSETQ. This CDR3 spans 14 amino acids.

V is TRBV27 and J is TRBJ2-1; D is possibly TRBD1 (6 bases). V was clipped by 5 bases and J by 0 bases, with 11 bases between them. This CDR3 contains 15 residues. The germline V gene encodes CDR1 MNHEY and CDR2 SMNVEV (reference sequence). CDR3 residues: CASSRDKISYNEQFF. The DNA for the CDR3 is TGTGCCAGCAGTCGGGACAAGATCTCCTACAATGAGCAGTTCTTC.

This clonotype was recorded at least ten times. The J gene is TRBJ2-5, the V gene TRBV11-2; TRBD2 agrees at 14 bases. CDR3 length: 14 residues. Unmatched junction bases numbered 1, after V lost 1 base and J lost 9 bases. Germline CDR1 SGHAT, CDR2 FQNNGV. In DNA, the CDR3 is TGTGCCAGCAGCTTAGTGACTAGCGGGAGGGCCCAGTACTTC. It yields the protein CASSLVTSGRAQYF.

This chain joins TRBV20-1 and TRBJ1-1; D gene ambiguous. CDR1 DFQATT and CDR2 SNEGSKA come from the germline V gene (reference sequence). This CDR3 has 13 amino acids. Trimming took 6 bases from V and 1 from J, leaving 12 bases between them. The CDR3: CSALGPTNTEAFF. The CDR3, as DNA: TGCAGTGCCCTAGGTCCCACGAACACTGAAGCTTTCTTT.